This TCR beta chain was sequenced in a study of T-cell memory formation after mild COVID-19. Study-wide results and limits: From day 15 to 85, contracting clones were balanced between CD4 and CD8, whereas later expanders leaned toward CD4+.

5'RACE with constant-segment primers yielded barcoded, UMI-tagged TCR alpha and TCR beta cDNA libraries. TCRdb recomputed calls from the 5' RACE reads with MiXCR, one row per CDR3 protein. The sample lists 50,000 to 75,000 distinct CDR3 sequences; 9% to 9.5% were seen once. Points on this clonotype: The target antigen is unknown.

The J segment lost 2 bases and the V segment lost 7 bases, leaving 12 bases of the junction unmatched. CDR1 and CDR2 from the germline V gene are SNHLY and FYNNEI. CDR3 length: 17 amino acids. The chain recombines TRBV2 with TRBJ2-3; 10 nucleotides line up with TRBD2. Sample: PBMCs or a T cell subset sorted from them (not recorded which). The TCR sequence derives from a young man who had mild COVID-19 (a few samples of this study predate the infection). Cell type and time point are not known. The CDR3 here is CASTATSGGVYTDTQYF. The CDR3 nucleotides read TGTGCCAGCACGGCGACGAGCGGGGGGGTTTACACAGATACGCAGTATTTT.